This T cell receptor beta chain was sequenced for a study of T cell responses to AZD1222 COVID-19 vaccine. CDR3 length equals 11 residues. V was pared by 1 base and J by 15 bases, with 4 bases of the junction left unmatched. Germline CDR1 SQVTM, CDR2 ANQGSEA. Here immunoSEQ multiplex PCR was the method, and the copy in TCRdb shows in-frame clones only, minus some. The table includes 250,000 to 300,000 clones, 90% to 95% detected once. In the case of this clone: The antigen is unknown.

Study observations and caveats: Increased Spike-specific TCR breadth and depth were observed after two AZD1222 doses. Donors in the cohort were predominantly white British and more often female, and clonal diversity was possibly underestimated. CD4 TCRs linked to vaccination spanned spike, dominating at 160-218 and 743-854.

V usage is TRBV29-1 and J usage is TRBJ2-1, with 9 bases aligning to TRBD2. This TCR was sampled from an adult who received the AZD1222 COVID-19 vaccine. This specimen consisted of peripheral blood, obtained 28 days after the second AZD1222 dose. The CDR3: CSVEAGTSPFF. In nucleotides, the CDR3 is TGCAGCGTTGAAGCCGGGACTAGCCCGTTCTTC.